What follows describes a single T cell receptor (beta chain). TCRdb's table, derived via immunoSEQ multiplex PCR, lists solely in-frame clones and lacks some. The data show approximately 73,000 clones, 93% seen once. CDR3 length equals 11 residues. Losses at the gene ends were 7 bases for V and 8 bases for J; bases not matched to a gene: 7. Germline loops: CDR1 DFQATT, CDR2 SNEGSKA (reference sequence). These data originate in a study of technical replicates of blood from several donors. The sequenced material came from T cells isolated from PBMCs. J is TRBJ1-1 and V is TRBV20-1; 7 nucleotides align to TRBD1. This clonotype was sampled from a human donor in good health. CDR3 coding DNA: TGCAGTGTATACAGGGGAATAGAAGCTTTCTTT. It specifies CSVYRGIEAFF.